The 29 T cell receptor beta chains listed next were all sequenced from one sample in a study of radiation and T cells in renal cell carcinoma. The assay was immunoSEQ multiplex PCR, and TCRdb's table has in-frame clones only and misses some. The table records tens of thousands of clones, around 77% of them present only once. Noted time point: blood 2 weeks post-SBRT. The treatment here: 15 Gy SBRT to primary tumor, nephrectomy 4 weeks later. Sequenced material: blood, taken from a patient whose treatment included radiotherapy and nephrectomy. The origin of the receptors is a man between 60 and 75 years old with renal cell carcinoma.

The gene calls are TRBV2 and TRBJ2-3; D ambiguous. There are 16 residues in the CDR3. Deletions cut 6 bases from V and 1 base from J, with 17 bases between. CDR1 SNHLY and CDR2 FYNNEI come from the germline V gene. CDR3 sequence reads: CASSYLGGGGTDTQYF. In DNA, the CDR3 is TGTGCCAGCAGCTACTTGGGTGGCGGAGGCACAGATACGCAGTATTTT.

This sequence joins TRBV29-1 and TRBJ1-2; D unresolved. Trimming left V 3 bases short and J 2 bases short, with 10 bases between. Germline CDR1 and CDR2: SQVTM and ANQGSEA. The CDR3 has 13 residues. CDR3 DNA: TGCAGCGTTGATGATGGGATCAACTATGGCTACACCTTC. Protein sequence: CSVDDGINYGYTF.

The genes are TRBV7-2 and TRBJ2-5; D remains ambiguous. CDR1 is SGHTA, CDR2 FQGNSA, per germline. The CDR3 extends over 15 amino acids. V was pared by 0 bases and J by 1 base, with 9 bases between. The CDR3 sequence is CASSLALWGQETQYF. The DNA of the CDR3 is TGTGCCAGCAGCTTAGCCCTTTGGGGCCAAGAGACCCAGTACTTC.

This clone was counted once. The V call is TRBV5-5, the J call TRBJ1-1, with D hard to call. Germline CDR1 is SGHKS and CDR2 is YYEKEE (reference sequence). The CDR3 has 14 residues. Deletions cut 3 bases from V and 2 bases from J, with 11 bases between. CDR3 sequence reads: CASSYSGPNTEAFF. CDR3 nucleotides: TGTGCCAGCAGCTACTCCGGGCCCAACACTGAAGCTTTCTTT.

V gene TRBV10-1 combines with J gene TRBJ2-1; 11 nucleotides align to TRBD1. J lost 9 bases, V lost 8 bases, and 9 bases had no gene match. CDR3 length equals 14 residues. The V gene's germline CDR1 is WNHNN and CDR2 SYGVQD (reference sequence). CDR3 sequence: CASANTGTGGEQFF. The CDR3 DNA is TGCGCCAGCGCCAACACCGGGACAGGGGGTGAGCAGTTCTTC.

The rearrangement links TRBV5-8 to TRBJ1-2; 9 positions agree with TRBD1. Germline V lookup: CDR1 SGHTS, CDR2 YDEGEE. V lost 4 bases and J lost 4; bases outside the gene matches: 11. The CDR3 is 16 residues long. CDR3 loop: CASSRRTGDTSYGYTF. DNA for the CDR3: TGTGCCAGCAGCCGCCGGACAGGGGATACCTCCTATGGCTACACCTTC.

This clone was detected only once. The CDR3 loop is CSVGSGLENGELFF. In DNA form, the CDR3 reads TGCAGCGTTGGTTCAGGCCTTGAGAACGGGGAGCTGTTTTTT. V and J are TRBV29-1 and TRBJ2-2; D not resolved. This CDR3 comprises 14 residues. Germline V gives CDR1 SQVTM, CDR2 ANQGSEA. Trimming took off 4 bases at V and 7 bases at J, with 16 bases between the two ends.

The CDR3 spells CASSHLTEAFF. DNA for the CDR3: TGTGCCAGCAGCCACCTCACTGAAGCTTTCTTT. V and J are TRBV14 and TRBJ1-1; D is undetermined. The germline V gene encodes CDR1 SGHDN and CDR2 FVKESK. V was shortened by 3 bases and J by 4 bases, with 3 bases between the two germline ends. The CDR3 contains 11 residues.

The chain combines TRBV7-9 with TRBJ1-6; D unresolved. V was clipped by 5 bases and J by 6 bases, with 5 bases between them. The CDR3 is made up of 12 amino acids. Germline CDR1 SEHNR, CDR2 FQNEAQ (reference sequence). CDR3 sequence: CASSPGNSPLHF. CDR3 coding DNA: TGTGCCAGCAGCCCCGGTAATTCACCCCTCCACTTT.

V usage is TRBV7-9 and J usage is TRBJ2-7; D gene unclear. V was shortened by 5 bases and J by 0 bases, with 11 bases between the two germline ends. The CDR3 is made up of 14 amino acids. Germline lookup yields CDR1 SEHNR and CDR2 FQNEAQ (reference sequence). In DNA form, the CDR3 reads TGTGCCAGCAGCATATATCCCCCCTCCTACGAGCAGTACTTC. Its translation is CASSIYPPSYEQYF.

The chain recombines TRBV5-6 with TRBJ2-3; 10 bases map to TRBD2. Per germline, CDR1 SGHDT and CDR2 YYEEEE. The CDR3 has 18 residues. After removal of 4 bases from V and 1 base from J, the junction contained 12 bases not matched to a gene. In nucleotides, the CDR3 is TGTGCCAGCAGCCGCCTCGTAGCGGGGGGTTTCGGCACAGATACGCAGTATTTT. Its translation: CASSRLVAGGFGTDTQYF. The full variable domain, with the rest looked up from reference TRBV5-6 and TRBJ2-3, is DAGVTQSPTHLIKTRGQQVTLRCSPKSGHDTVSWYQQALGQGPQFIFQYYEEEERQRGNFPDRFSGHQFPNYSSELNVNALLLGDSALYLCASSRLVAGGFGTDTQYFGPGTRLTVL.

This rearrangement joins TRBV5-1 to TRBJ1-6, with D tentatively TRBD1 (6 bases). Trimming took off 0 bases at V and 14 bases at J, with 15 bases between the two ends. This CDR3 is built from 14 residues. CDR1 is SGHRS and CDR2 is YFSETQ in the germline V gene. The CDR3 loop is CASSLEQGGLALHF. CDR3 bases: TGCGCCAGCAGCTTGGAACAGGGAGGCTTGGCCCTCCACTTT.

The V and J genes are TRBV7-9 and TRBJ1-5; 11 bases map to TRBD1. Per germline, CDR1 SEHNR and CDR2 FQNEAQ (reference sequence). This CDR3 has 15 amino acids. V dropped 5 bases and J dropped 7; count of bases not matched to a gene: 7. The CDR3 DNA sequence: TGTGCCAGCAGCCTAGGGGGACAGGGGGTACAGCCCCAGCATTTT. Residues: CASSLGGQGVQPQHF.

CDR3 DNA: TGTGCCAGCAGCTCCCAACAGGGGGAGCAGACCCAGTACTTC. The encoded protein is CASSSQQGEQTQYF. The chain combines TRBV7-9 with TRBJ2-5, with 8 bases fitting TRBD1. With V trimmed by 4 bases and J by 6 bases, 7 bases remained unmatched. The CDR3 covers 14 residues. CDR1 is SEHNR, CDR2 FQNEAQ, per germline (reference sequence).

The V call is TRBV7-9, the J call TRBJ2-5; D not certain. The V end lost 1 base, the J end lost 4 bases, and 10 bases lay between the germline ends. This CDR3 contains 14 residues. Germline V gene data show CDR1 as SEHNR and CDR2 as FQNEAQ (reference sequence). In nucleotides, the CDR3 is TGTGCCAGCAGCTTAGGCGTCAGAGGAGAGACCCAGTACTTC. It encodes CASSLGVRGETQYF.

The chain couples TRBV5-4 to TRBJ1-6; D remains ambiguous. CDR1 SGHNT and CDR2 YYREEE come from the germline V gene (reference sequence). The CDR3 loop spans 13 amino acids. Trimming left V 0 bases short and J 9 bases short, with 7 bases between. Here the CDR3 reads CASSLEYGSPLHF. DNA of the CDR3: TGTGCCAGCAGCTTGGAGTATGGTTCACCCCTCCACTTT. Drawing the rest from reference TRBV5-4 and TRBJ1-6, the complete variable domain is ETGVTQSPTHLIKTRGQQVTLRCSSQSGHNTVSWYQQALGQGPQFIFQYYREEENGRGNFPPRFSGLQFPNYSSELNVNALELDDSALYLCASSLEYGSPLHFGNGTRLTVT.

This rearrangement joins TRBV5-4 to TRBJ2-6; 7 bases match TRBD1. V lost 4 bases to trimming and J lost 0 bases; unmatched junction nucleotides: 7. The CDR3 spans 17 residues. Germline V gene lookup returns CDR1 SGHNT and CDR2 YYREEE (reference sequence). DNA of the CDR3: TGTGCCAGCAGCGCACGGACAGGCGACTCTGGGGCCAACGTCCTGACTTTC. This gives the protein CASSARTGDSGANVLTF.

V gene TRBV9 combines with J gene TRBJ1-4, with D uncertain. V lost 0 bases and J 3 bases, leaving 3 bases between the germline ends. Germline V gene data show CDR1 as SGDLS and CDR2 as YYNGEE. This CDR3 has 13 amino acids. CDR3 loop: CASSVEPNEKLFF. The CDR3, as DNA: TGTGCCAGCAGCGTAGAGCCTAATGAAAAACTGTTTTTT.

This CDR3 is CASSQDEHYSYEQYF. CDR3 DNA sequence: TGCGCCAGCAGCCAAGATGAACATTATTCCTACGAGCAGTACTTC. The gene calls are TRBV4-3 and TRBJ2-7; no definite D call. Germline CDR1 LGHNA, CDR2 YSLEER. The CDR3 consists of 15 residues. The ends were cut back, 0 bases at V and 1 base at J, with 10 bases in the middle.

The rearrangement links TRBV5-6 to TRBJ1-5; D ambiguous. This CDR3 spans 13 amino acids. CDR1 is SGHDT, CDR2 YYEEEE, per germline. Trimming stripped 4 bases from V and 2 bases from J, with 7 bases between. CDR3 DNA: TGTGCCAGCAGCCAATGGGGCAATCAGCCCCAGCATTTT. Encoded protein: CASSQWGNQPQHF. Complete variable domain (other parts from reference TRBV5-6 and TRBJ1-5): DAGVTQSPTHLIKTRGQQVTLRCSPKSGHDTVSWYQQALGQGPQFIFQYYEEEERQRGNFPDRFSGHQFPNYSSELNVNALLLGDSALYLCASSQWGNQPQHFGDGTRLSIL.

Concerning this clone itself: A junction boundary mismatches the germline segment, possibly from a read error. This chain uses TRBV6-6 with TRBJ2-5; the D gene is possibly TRBD2 (6 bases). The germline CDR1 and CDR2 sequences are MNHNY and SVGAGI (reference sequence). This CDR3 region has 14 residues. CDR3 in DNA: TGTGCCATCAGTGATGGAGGGGCGTGGGAGACCCAGTACTTC. The encoded protein is CAISDGGAWETQYF.

The chain employs TRBV4-3 and TRBJ2-1, with TRBD2 matching over 8 bases. CDR3 length: 16 amino acids. CDR1 LGHNA and CDR2 YSLEER come from the germline V gene. V trimming: 0 bases; J trimming: 2 bases; junction bases outside the gene matches: 3. CDR3 nucleotides: TGCGCCAGCAGCCAAGATTACGGGGGGGCCTACAATGAGCAGTTCTTC. Protein sequence: CASSQDYGGAYNEQFF.

This clone was seen a few times. The chain recombines TRBV19 with TRBJ1-1; 10 positions match TRBD1. Trimming cost V 6 bases and J 3 bases; bases outside gene matches: 4. Per germline, CDR1 LNHDA and CDR2 SQIVND (reference sequence). This CDR3 has 14 residues. The CDR3 protein is CASRTGGLDTEAFF. The CDR3 DNA reads as TGTGCCAGTAGGACAGGGGGCTTAGACACTGAAGCTTTCTTT. The complete variable domain, with remaining parts taken from reference TRBV19 and TRBJ1-1, reads DGGITQSPKYLFRKEGQNVTLSCEQNLNHDAMYWYRQDPGQGLRLIYYSQIVNDFQKGDIAEGYSVSREKKESFPLTVTSAQKNPTAFYLCASRTGGLDTEAFFGQGTRLTVV.

The chain uses TRBV9 and TRBJ2-1; D call uncertain. The germline V gene has CDR1 SGDLS and CDR2 YYNGEE. The CDR3 is made up of 12 amino acids. V lost 5 bases and J 5 bases, leaving 8 bases between the germline ends. CDR3 in amino acids: CASSDPHNEQFF. The CDR3 nucleotides are TGTGCCAGCAGTGACCCCCACAATGAGCAGTTCTTC. Drawing the rest from reference TRBV9 and TRBJ2-1, the complete variable domain is DSGVTQTPKHLITATGQRVTLRCSPRSGDLSVYWYQQSLDQGLQFLIQYYNGEERAKGNILERFSAQQFPDLHSELNLSSLELGDSALYFCASSDPHNEQFFGPGTRLTVL.

This clone turned up a few times. This chain links TRBV6-5 with TRBJ2-2, with 8 bases that match TRBD2. Trimming at V came to 6 bases and at J to 1 base, leaving 4 bases not matched to a gene. CDR1 MNHEY and CDR2 SVGAGI come from the germline V gene. The CDR3 sequence is 15 residues long. CDR3 in amino acids: CASRDRGGNTGELFF. The CDR3 DNA reads TGTGCCAGCAGGGACCGGGGGGGGAACACCGGGGAGCTGTTTTTT.

This clone was counted only a few times. This rearrangement joins TRBV28 to TRBJ1-2; no clear D gene. CDR3 length: 12 residues. Germline values: CDR1 MDHEN, CDR2 SYDVKM. The V and J ends lost 3 bases and 2 bases respectively, with 4 bases between them. The CDR3 sequence is CASSFNNYGYTF. In DNA form, the CDR3 reads TGTGCCAGCAGTTTCAACAACTATGGCTACACCTTC.

The CDR3 DNA follows: TGCGCCAGCAGCCAAGAGGGACAGGGGGCTCGGCAGCCCCAGCATTTT. Amino acids: CASSQEGQGARQPQHF. The genes are TRBV4-1 and TRBJ1-5, with 12 bases fitting TRBD1. The germline gives CDR1 MGHRA, CDR2 YSYEKL. V gave up 0 bases and J gave up 7 bases; unmatched junction bases: 4. CDR3 length equals 16 residues.

This clone was seen more than once but under ten times. This chain joins TRBV7-2 and TRBJ1-1; no definite D call. There are 13 residues in the CDR3. Trimming stripped 4 bases from V and 0 bases from J, with 6 bases between. The germline V gene encodes CDR1 SGHTA and CDR2 FQGNSA. The CDR3 DNA sequence: TGTGCCAGCAGCTATGGGGTGAACACTGAAGCTTTCTTT. Translated, it gives CASSYGVNTEAFF.

The V call is TRBV30, the J call TRBJ2-4; 9 bases fit TRBD1. The CDR3 runs to 13 residues. Germline V CDR1 and CDR2: GTSNPN, SVGIG (reference sequence). Unmatched junction bases numbered 3, after V lost 4 bases and J lost 5 bases. In DNA form, the CDR3 reads TGTGCCTGGACCCGGACAGGGGAAAACATTCAGTACTTC. This codes for CAWTRTGENIQYF. Using reference TRBV30 and TRBJ2-4 for the parts outside the CDR3, the full variable domain is SQTIHQWPATLVQPVGSPLSLECTVEGTSNPNLYWYRQAAGRGLQLLFYSVGIGQISSEVPQNLSASRPQDRQFILSSKKLLLSDSGFYLCAWTRTGENIQYFGAGTRLSVL.